These 15 T cell receptor beta chains were sequenced from one sample in a study of shared clonotypes between healthy human individuals. TCRdb's table, derived via immunoSEQ multiplex PCR, lists solely in-frame clones and lacks some. The data contain under 1,100,000 clones, around 75% of them seen just once; the ten biggest clones take up about 1.5%. Input material: memory CD4+ T cells sorted from blood. The sample's subset: CD45RA-negative fraction. The receptors were gathered from a man aged 18 to 29 in good health.

Sample share makes this clone medium-sized (0.01 to 0.1%). The V and J genes are TRBV7-9 and TRBJ1-1; D is uncertain. The CDR3 runs 13 residues. Trimming left V 5 bases short and J 2 bases short, with 9 bases between. CDR1 and CDR2 (germline): SEHNR, FQNEAQ (reference sequence). CDR3 sequence (DNA): TGTGCCAGCAGCCCCAACCAAAACACTGAAGCTTTCTTT. Translation gives CASSPNQNTEAFF.

The chain combines TRBV4-3 with TRBJ1-1; D is possibly TRBD1 (6 bases). Looked up from germline, CDR1 is LGHNA and CDR2 is YSLEER. The CDR3 covers 15 residues. Trimming took 1 base from V and 4 from J, leaving 13 bases between them. The CDR3, as DNA: TGCGCCAGCAGCCAAGCTTACGGGGGCGCCACTGAAGCTTTCTTT. Translated, it gives CASSQAYGGATEAFF.

This chain links TRBV10-1 with TRBJ1-4; D is unclear. CDR1 and CDR2 from the germline V gene are WNHNN and SYGVQD (reference sequence). The V and J ends lost 8 bases and 3 bases respectively, with 10 bases between them. This CDR3 spans 13 amino acids. CDR3 sequence (DNA): TGCGCCAGCCGACGGGGTGCTAATGAAAAACTGTTTTTT. As protein: CASRRGANEKLFF.

This clone was counted a single time. The chain combines TRBV10-3 with TRBJ1-6; D remains unclear. The germline V gene has CDR1 ENHRY and CDR2 SYGVKD. The CDR3 contains 14 residues. The V end lost 3 bases, the J end lost 7 bases, and 10 bases lay between the germline ends. The CDR3: CAISDGMGNSPLHF. CDR3 bases: TGTGCCATCAGTGATGGGATGGGCAATTCACCCCTCCACTTT.

This clone was seen just once. This rearrangement joins TRBV7-2 to TRBJ2-7; 10 nucleotides line up with TRBD1. Germline-derived CDR1 and CDR2 are SGHTA and FQGNSA. Trimming at V came to 2 bases and at J to 1 base, leaving 8 bases not matched to a gene. The CDR3 spans 17 residues. The CDR3 region has the DNA TGTGCCAGCAGCTTACAAGGGACAGGGGTGAGGTCCTACGAGCAGTACTTC. Protein product: CASSLQGTGVRSYEQYF.

The gene calls are TRBV29-1 and TRBJ1-5; possible D gene TRBD1, 6 bases. The CDR3 contains 14 residues. Germline CDR1 is SQVTM and CDR2 is ANQGSEA. Deletions cut 4 bases from V and 3 bases from J, with 13 bases between. In DNA form, the CDR3 reads TGCAGCGTTGCCCCCGGGACAAACAATCAGCCCCAGCATTTT. The encoded protein is CSVAPGTNNQPQHF.

The V and J genes are TRBV11-1 and TRBJ1-1, with D unresolved. The CDR3 extends over 14 amino acids. Trimming removed 5 bases at V and 0 bases at J, with 10 bases between. The germline V gene encodes CDR1 SGHAT and CDR2 FQDESV (reference sequence). CDR3 in amino acids: CASSLHHLNTEAFF. CDR3 coding DNA: TGTGCCAGCAGCCTCCACCACCTGAACACTGAAGCTTTCTTT.

DNA for the CDR3: TGTGCCAGCAGACAAGACACGAACTACGAGCAGTACTTC. This encodes CASRQDTNYEQYF. The chain recombines TRBV7-9 with TRBJ2-7; D not certain. V lost 6 bases, J lost 3 bases, and 12 bases lay in between. The CDR3 runs 13 residues. The germline V gene has CDR1 SEHNR and CDR2 FQNEAQ (reference sequence).

This clone was recorded only once. The rearrangement links TRBV5-1 to TRBJ2-5, with TRBD2 matching over 10 bases. This CDR3 region has 16 residues. Trimming cost V 0 bases and J 8 bases; bases outside gene matches: 10. Germline values: CDR1 SGHRS, CDR2 YFSETQ. The CDR3, as DNA: TGCGCCAGCAGCTTGGCGGCCGGCCTAGCGGGAGAAACCCAGTACTTC. Translating it yields CASSLAAGLAGETQYF.

The rearrangement joins TRBV19 to TRBJ2-7, with D tentatively TRBD1 (5 bases). The germline V and J ends were trimmed by 6 bases and 5 bases, with 11 bases remaining between them. The CDR3 sequence is 12 residues long. Germline V gene sequence: CDR1 LNHDA, CDR2 SQIVND (reference sequence). This chain's CDR3 is CASRGRVDEQYF. The CDR3 bases are TGTGCCAGTAGGGGCAGGGTCGACGAGCAGTACTTC.

The V call is TRBV25-1, the J call TRBJ2-3; D remains unclear. Per the germline V gene, CDR1 is MGHDK and CDR2 is SYGVNS. CDR3 length: 14 residues. V was cut by 1 base and J by 1 base, with 6 bases left in between. Written as DNA, the CDR3 is TGTGCCAGCAGTGAATCCCGACGCACAGATACGCAGTATTTT. Protein product: CASSESRRTDTQYF. The full variable domain, rest sourced from reference TRBV25-1 and TRBJ2-3, is EADIYQTPRYLVIGTGKKITLECSQTMGHDKMYWYQQDPGMELHLIHYSYGVNSTEKGDLSSESTVSRIRTEHFPLTLESARPSHTSQYLCASSESRRTDTQYFGPGTRLTVL.

The V gene is TRBV7-9, the J gene TRBJ2-5, with D perhaps TRBD2 (6 bases). Trimming stripped 3 bases from V and 5 bases from J, with 10 bases between. CDR1 is SEHNR, CDR2 FQNEAQ, per germline (reference sequence). The CDR3 runs 13 residues. The CDR3 DNA follows: TGTGCCAGCAGCTTTGTTAGCGGTGAGACCCAGTACTTC. It yields the protein CASSFVSGETQYF.

The chain couples TRBV7-6 to TRBJ2-1; 12 positions match TRBD2. Germline V lookup: CDR1 SGHVS, CDR2 FNYEAQ. The CDR3 consists of 15 residues. The V segment lost 4 bases and the J segment 8 bases; nucleotides outside the gene matches: 6. CDR3 nucleotides: TGTGCCAGCAGCTCGACTAGCGGGAGTGGCTATGAGCAGTTCTTC. It is translated as CASSSTSGSGYEQFF.

This clone showed up just a few times. The gene calls are TRBV6-1 and TRBJ2-1; D may be TRBD2 (6 bases). CDR3 length: 15 residues. Deletions cut 6 bases from V and 0 bases from J, with 12 bases between. Germline lookup yields CDR1 MNHNS and CDR2 SASEGT. CDR3 in amino acids: CASRVSGHSYNEQFF. The CDR3 nucleotides read TGTGCCAGCAGGGTTAGCGGCCACTCCTACAATGAGCAGTTCTTC.

This rearrangement joins TRBV11-2 to TRBJ2-1; D is possibly TRBD2 (5 bases). Germline V CDR1 and CDR2: SGHAT, FQNNGV. Trimming took off 8 bases at V and 12 bases at J, with 14 bases between the two ends. The CDR3 sequence is 11 residues long. The CDR3 loop is CASSTGVRQFF. CDR3 DNA: TGTGCCAGCTCAACCGGGGTAAGGCAGTTCTTC.